This T cell receptor beta chain was obtained from a study of T cell responses to AZD1222 COVID-19 vaccine. The protocol was immunoSEQ multiplex PCR, while the TCRdb copy is restricted to in-frame clones and leaves out a portion. The sample yields 150,000 to 250,000 clones, more than 85% seen once. This clone was seen only once. What it binds is unknown. Study-level points and caveats: When two AZD1222 doses had been given, Spike-specific TCR breadth and depth rose.

Germline V gene data show CDR1 as SGHTA and CDR2 as FQGTGA. The CDR3 contains 14 residues. Trimming at V came to 4 bases and at J to 4 bases, leaving 6 bases not matched to a gene. Second-dose groups at about 4 or about 12 weeks were pooled. The sequence came from an adult who received the AZD1222 COVID-19 vaccine. The rearrangement links TRBV7-3 to TRBJ2-7; TRBD1 matches 8 bases. The sequences come from peripheral blood, collected 28 days after the second AZD1222 dose. The CDR3 region has the DNA TGTGCCAGCAGCTCCACCGGGACAGGTTACGAGCAGTACTTC. Protein sequence: CASSSTGTGYEQYF.